This T cell receptor (beta chain) was recorded in a study of T cell responses to AZD1222 COVID-19 vaccine. The CDR3 is 15 residues long. Trimming took off 3 bases at V and 6 bases at J, with 15 bases between the two ends. Germline V gene data show CDR1 as SGHDN and CDR2 as FVKESK. Concerning this clone itself: No antigen is known for it.

Findings of the study overall: Possibly, clonal diversity was underestimated; donors were largely white British and included more females. Regions 160-218 and 743-854 dominated among vaccine-associated CD4 TCRs spanning spike.

Here immunoSEQ multiplex PCR was the method, and the copy in TCRdb shows in-frame clones only, minus some. The sample has just over 150,000 clones; around 87% are singletons. The clonotype originates from an adult who received the AZD1222 COVID-19 vaccine. The chain uses TRBV14 and TRBJ2-1; no definite D call. Source: peripheral blood, taken 28 days after the second AZD1222 dose. Written as DNA, the CDR3 is TGTGCCAGCAGCCAGGAATTAACATGGGGCAATGAGCAGTTCTTC. Translation: CASSQELTWGNEQFF.